The 24 T cell receptor beta chains presented below share a single source sample, sequenced in a study of early T cells in non-severe SARS-CoV-2 infection. Using its own MiXCR run on the 5' RACE reads, TCRdb lists one record per CDR3 protein. The profile covers about 47,000 distinct CDR3 sequences, with 11% appearing a single time and over 10% taken by the ten largest. The source material was whole blood. These receptors were taken from an adult who was a healthcare worker with PCR-confirmed SARS-CoV-2 infection or an uninfected control (not recorded which).

V and J are TRBV24-1 and TRBJ2-3; TRBD2 is a possible D gene (5 bases). Germline loops: CDR1 KGHDR, CDR2 SFDVKD. This CDR3 spans 13 amino acids. V dropped 9 bases and J dropped 6 bases, with 15 bases sitting between them. This chain's CDR3 is CATQKRTRDTQYF. Here the CDR3 DNA reads TGTGCCACCCAGAAGAGGACTCGGGATACGCAGTATTTT.

This clonotype was detected many times. CDR3 sequence (DNA): TGTGCCAGCAGCCCCACAGGCTTCTCCTACAATGAGCAGTTCTTC. It specifies CASSPTGFSYNEQFF. The chain combines TRBV7-2 with TRBJ2-1; perhaps TRBD1 as D (5 bases). Trimming took off 5 bases at V and 0 bases at J, with 11 bases between the two ends. Germline-derived CDR1 and CDR2 are SGHTA and FQGNSA. CDR3 length equals 15 residues.

This clonotype showed up many times. The chain is built from TRBV5-4 and TRBJ2-2, with D unclear. Germline CDR1 reads SGHNT; CDR2 reads YYREEE (reference sequence). The CDR3 extends over 12 amino acids. Trimming shortened V by 4 bases and J by 4 bases, and 5 bases separated the two germline ends. The CDR3 nucleotides read TGTGCCAGCAGCCCGGCCACCGGGGAGCTGTTTTTT. Its translation is CASSPATGELFF.

CDR3 bases: TGTGCCAGCAGTGAAGCGGCAATAGCCAAAAACATTCAGTACTTC. It translates to CASSEAAIAKNIQYF. This sequence joins TRBV2 and TRBJ2-4; D gene uncertain. Germline V CDR1 and CDR2: SNHLY, FYNNEI. The ends were cut back, 0 bases at V and 0 bases at J, with 6 bases in the middle. The CDR3 length is 15 residues.

There are many counts of this clonotype. This chain's CDR3 is CASSPRTSGFVWQYF. The CDR3 bases are TGTGCCAGCAGTCCCAGGACTAGCGGGTTCGTTTGGCAGTACTTC. The V call is TRBV6-2 or TRBV6-3, the J call TRBJ2-7, with 11 bases identical to TRBD2. The CDR3 is 15 residues long. After removal of 5 bases from V and 9 bases from J, the junction contained 12 bases not matched to a gene. The V gene's germline CDR1 is MNHEY and CDR2 SVGEGT.

The chain uses TRBV28 and TRBJ2-5; D perhaps matches TRBD2 (5 bases). V dropped 1 base and J dropped 6 bases, with 9 bases sitting between them. The germline gives CDR1 MDHEN, CDR2 SYDVKM. The CDR3 spans 13 residues. CDR3 sequence: CASSLSGLKTQYF. The CDR3 DNA follows: TGTGCCAGCAGTTTATCGGGGTTAAAGACCCAGTACTTC.

Regarding this clonotype: A read error may be the cause here, since a much bigger clone is one base away. J is TRBJ2-5 and V is TRBV5-4; D is unresolved. Judging by the DNA end, TRBJ2-1 fits better; the J call may be wrong. Looked up from germline, CDR1 is SGHNT and CDR2 is YYREEE (reference sequence). This CDR3 is built from 13 residues. DNA for the CDR3: TGTGCCAGCAGCTTGAGCATCCAAGAGACCCAGTTCTTC. As protein: CASSLSIQETQFF.

This chain joins TRBV7-9 and TRBJ2-3; 7 positions agree with TRBD1. The junction had 13 bases not matched to a gene; V was cut back by 7 bases and J by 3 bases. Germline V gene lookup returns CDR1 SEHNR and CDR2 FQNEAQ (reference sequence). The CDR3 runs 16 residues. CDR3 protein: CASNIYRGPITDTQYF. CDR3 in DNA: TGTGCCAGCAACATATACAGGGGACCGATTACAGATACGCAGTATTTT.

This clonotype was recorded at least ten times. The chain has TRBV4-1 and TRBJ1-5; 8 nucleotides match TRBD1. Germline values: CDR1 MGHRA, CDR2 YSYEKL. This CDR3 is 18 amino acids long. V shed 1 base, J shed 0 bases, and the junction held 8 bases outside the gene matches. The CDR3 loop is CASSQGVRGTGSNQPQHF. In DNA form, the CDR3 reads TGCGCCAGCAGCCAAGGGGTGCGAGGGACAGGTAGCAATCAGCCCCAGCATTTT.

In its sample, this clonotype was seen a few times. The J gene is TRBJ2-7, the V gene TRBV4-2; D unclear. The CDR3 length is 16 residues. The germline CDR1 and CDR2 sequences are LGHNA and YNFKEQ. V was clipped by 0 bases and J by 0 bases, with 12 bases between them. The CDR3 sequence: CASSQEGSGSSYEQYF. The DNA for the CDR3 is TGTGCCAGCAGCCAAGAAGGATCTGGGTCCTCCTACGAGCAGTACTTC.

The rearrangement links TRBV29-1 to TRBJ2-7, with a tentative D call TRBD2 (5 bases). Germline V gene sequence: CDR1 SQVTM, CDR2 ANQGSEA. The CDR3 consists of 12 residues. Trimming stripped 3 bases from V and 5 bases from J, with 11 bases between. The DNA for the CDR3 is TGCAGCGTTGATCGGGGATCGGACGAGCAGTACTTC. Its translation: CSVDRGSDEQYF.

This clonotype was seen ten or more times. The chain uses TRBV6-1 and TRBJ1-5, with 8 nucleotides matching TRBD1. The CDR3 is made up of 15 amino acids. V lost 5 bases to trimming and J lost 5 bases; unmatched junction nucleotides: 8. CDR1 is MNHNS, CDR2 SASEGT, per germline. CDR3 DNA sequence: TGTGCCAGCAGTTCTACAGGGGGGAACCATCAGCCCCAGCATTTT. Its translation is CASSSTGGNHQPQHF.

This clonotype was observed many times. The chain employs TRBV7-9 and TRBJ1-4; D is ambiguous. Germline V gene data show CDR1 as SEHNR and CDR2 as FQNEAQ (reference sequence). V lost 5 bases and J 3 bases, leaving 16 bases between the germline ends. The CDR3 covers 16 residues. CDR3 residues: CASSALGRAANEKLFF. In nucleotides, the CDR3 is TGTGCCAGCAGCGCGCTCGGGAGAGCGGCTAATGAAAAACTGTTTTTT.

The rearrangement links TRBV11-2 to TRBJ2-3; 11 bases are shared with TRBD2. Germline V gene data show CDR1 as SGHAT and CDR2 as FQNNGV. Trimming at V came to 3 bases and at J to 5 bases, leaving 7 bases not matched to a gene. The CDR3 loop spans 16 amino acids. The CDR3 nucleotides read TGTGCCAGCAGCTTTGATAGCGGGGGGGCCGGAGATACGCAGTATTTT. It is translated as CASSFDSGGAGDTQYF.

This clonotype was observed a handful of times. The chain carries TRBV4-1 and TRBJ1-1; the D gene is possibly TRBD1 (6 bases). Germline CDR1 reads MGHRA; CDR2 reads YSYEKL. This CDR3 comprises 14 residues. Trimming stripped 8 bases from V and 1 base from J, with 14 bases between. DNA of the CDR3: TGCGCCAGCCGCTCCGGGGGCGAGAACACTGAAGCTTTCTTT. It encodes CASRSGGENTEAFF.

Ten or more counts support this clonotype. This chain joins TRBV29-1 and TRBJ1-1; D is undetermined. This CDR3 region has 12 residues. Germline assignment: CDR1 SQVTM and CDR2 ANQGSEA. V was shortened by 8 bases and J by 5 bases, with 15 bases between the two germline ends. The CDR3 protein is CSIATGRTEAFF. In DNA, the CDR3 is TGCAGCATTGCCACGGGGAGGACTGAAGCTTTCTTT. Together with reference TRBV29-1 and TRBJ1-1, the CDR3 gives the full variable domain: SAVISQKPSRDICQRGTSLTIQCQVDSQVTMMFWYRQQPGQSLTLIATANQGSEATYESGFVIDKFPISRPNLTFSTLTVSNMSPEDSSIYLCSIATGRTEAFFGQGTRLTVV.

This clonotype was found a few times. The rearrangement uses TRBV11-2 and TRBJ2-1; a weak D match, TRBD2 (5 bases). From germline, CDR1 is SGHAT and CDR2 FQNNGV. This CDR3 comprises 13 residues. V was pared by 5 bases and J by 6 bases, with 11 bases between. This CDR3 is CASSRGGANEQFF. The CDR3 DNA sequence: TGTGCCAGCAGCCGAGGAGGCGCCAATGAGCAGTTCTTC.

This clonotype has a handful of counts. This sequence joins TRBV7-6 and TRBJ2-3, with 7 positions matching TRBD2. From germline, CDR1 is SGHVS and CDR2 FNYEAQ. The CDR3 contains 16 residues. The J segment lost 4 bases and the V segment lost 1 base, leaving 8 bases of the junction unmatched. The DNA for the CDR3 is TGTGCCAGCAGCTTAGGAATGGGGGGGGTCGCAGATACGCAGTATTTT. It yields the protein CASSLGMGGVADTQYF.

The CDR3 nucleotides are TGCAGTGCAAGAAATCGCGGGACTAGCGGGGGGGCCTGGGAGACCCAGTACTTC. It specifies CSARNRGTSGGAWETQYF. The chain couples TRBV20-1 to TRBJ2-5; 16 bases are a match to TRBD2. The CDR3 consists of 18 residues. Germline V CDR1 and CDR2: DFQATT, SNEGSKA (reference sequence). V shed 6 bases and J 5 bases; nucleotides not matched to a gene: 15.

V is TRBV29-1 and J is TRBJ2-7, with D perhaps assigned TRBD1 or TRBD2 (5 bases each). The CDR3 spans 11 residues. Germline CDR1 reads SQVTM; CDR2 reads ANQGSEA. The V and J ends lost 4 bases and 9 bases respectively, with 13 bases between them. This CDR3 reads CSVVWGTVQYF. CDR3 DNA sequence: TGCAGCGTTGTCTGGGGGACGGTGCAGTACTTC.

This clonotype was recorded many times. This chain uses TRBV6-5 with TRBJ1-1; the D gene is possibly TRBD1 (6 bases). V was shortened by 6 bases and J by 2 bases, with 16 bases between the two germline ends. CDR1 MNHEY and CDR2 SVGAGI come from the germline V gene. This CDR3 comprises 15 residues. In DNA, the CDR3 is TGTGCCAGCAGACTGGGGGGCTCGGTAAACACTGAAGCTTTCTTT. Translated, it gives CASRLGGSVNTEAFF.

This chain uses TRBV12-3 or TRBV12-4 with TRBJ2-4; no reliable D call. The CDR3 length is 15 residues. V lost 5 bases to trimming and J lost 0 bases, with 11 bases between them. CDR3 residues: CASSLLGLAKNIQYF. The CDR3 DNA reads TGTGCCAGCAGTCTCCTAGGGCTAGCCAAAAACATTCAGTACTTC.

This clonotype was counted at least ten times. The rearrangement links TRBV9 to TRBJ2-2; 7 nucleotides match TRBD2. V lost 3 bases to trimming and J lost 4 bases; unmatched junction nucleotides: 6. Germline CDR1 and CDR2: SGDLS and YYNGEE. The CDR3 consists of 15 residues. The CDR3 coding sequence is TGTGCCAGCAGCGGACGGGCGGGAGTCACCGGGGAGCTGTTTTTT. Translating gives CASSGRAGVTGELFF.

This clonotype appeared many times. The chain carries TRBV11-2 and TRBJ2-3; D is ambiguous. Germline V gives CDR1 SGHAT, CDR2 FQNNGV. V was trimmed by 4 bases and J by 2 bases, leaving 13 bases between them. The CDR3 is 15 residues long. CDR3: CASSSGGTYTDTQYF. CDR3 nucleotide sequence: TGTGCCAGCAGCTCCGGCGGAACCTACACAGATACGCAGTATTTT.